The next 13 T cell receptor beta chains were all read from a single sample in a study of T cell repertoires in cytomegalovirus infection. Antigens of these TCRs are unknown. One entry per CDR3 protein, called by TCRdb with MiXCR from the reads. The table shows roughly 120,000 distinct CDR3 sequences, with about 28% occurring only once. This sample comprised CD8+ T cells from cultured PBMCs, obtained from culture after CMV antigen stimulation. All receptors derive from a human donor in good health (CMV status not recorded). Some clones in this sample may be carry-over from other donors' samples.

V gene TRBV7-9 combines with J gene TRBJ1-4; possibly TRBD1 for D (5 bases). The CDR3 spans 17 residues. Trimming removed 4 bases at V and 1 base at J, with 16 bases between. From germline, CDR1 is SEHNR and CDR2 FQNEAQ (reference sequence). DNA of the CDR3: TGTGCCAGCAGCTCCAGCAGGGATGTGGTAACTAATGAAAAACTGTTTTTT. Its translation is CASSSSRDVVTNEKLFF.

This clonotype has ten or more counts. This chain connects TRBV6-1 to TRBJ2-1; 8 bases agree with TRBD2. Germline V gives CDR1 MNHNS, CDR2 SASEGT. This CDR3 comprises 18 residues. The V and J ends lost 3 bases and 3 bases, in that order; junction bases with no gene match: 13. The DNA of the CDR3 is TGTGCCAGCAGTGAGGTAGCGGGGCCATACACTTACTACAATGAGCAGTTCTTC. This codes for CASSEVAGPYTYYNEQFF.

This clonotype was seen at least ten times. This chain links TRBV24-1 with TRBJ1-4; possibly TRBD1 for D (6 bases). This CDR3 contains 12 residues. Germline-derived CDR1 and CDR2 are KGHDR and SFDVKD. Trimming cost V 9 bases and J 14 bases, with 18 bases left between them. Here the CDR3 DNA reads TGTGCCACCCGGGGCCCGACAGGACGGCTGTTTTTT. Residues: CATRGPTGRLFF.

This chain links TRBV4-1 with TRBJ2-7, with 8 bases identical to TRBD1. The CDR3 consists of 14 residues. CDR1 and CDR2 from the germline V gene are MGHRA and YSYEKL. Trimming at V came to 3 bases and at J to 0 bases, leaving 1 base not matched to a gene. CDR3 sequence reads: CASSHGTGSYEQYF. For the CDR3, the DNA is TGCGCCAGCAGCCACGGGACAGGCTCCTACGAGCAGTACTTC.

This clonotype was seen only a few times. The chain is built from TRBV28 and TRBJ2-7, with TRBD2 identical over 10 bases. Germline loops: CDR1 MDHEN, CDR2 SYDVKM. The CDR3 consists of 18 residues. J lost 5 bases, V lost 3 bases, and 16 bases had no gene match. The CDR3: CASSFRAGGPGVIHEQYF. DNA of the CDR3: TGTGCCAGCAGTTTCAGAGCGGGGGGGCCAGGGGTAATCCACGAGCAGTACTTC.

This clonotype was counted at least ten times. This chain connects TRBV28 to TRBJ2-7; 7 bases line up with TRBD1. The CDR3 consists of 17 residues. CDR1 and CDR2 from the germline V gene are MDHEN and SYDVKM. With V trimmed by 3 bases and J by 3 bases, 14 bases remained unmatched. DNA of the CDR3: TGTGCCAGCAGTTTGTTAACAGGGGTTCAAGGAAACTACGAGCAGTACTTC. It codes for CASSLLTGVQGNYEQYF.

The chain has TRBV20-1 and TRBJ2-2; D is ambiguous. Trimming took off 2 bases at V and 8 bases at J, with 6 bases between the two ends. Germline CDR1 reads DFQATT; CDR2 reads SNEGSKA (reference sequence). This CDR3 is built from 11 residues. The CDR3 protein is CSARSQGELFF. The CDR3 DNA reads TGCAGTGCTAGATCCCAGGGGGAGCTGTTTTTT.

This clonotype was counted only a few times. The CDR3, as DNA: TGCAGTGCTAGAGATCGGTCCGGGCGGGGGGCCCACACCGGGGAGCTGTTTTTT. This gives the protein CSARDRSGRGAHTGELFF. V usage is TRBV20-1 and J usage is TRBJ2-2; 8 nucleotides align to TRBD2. The CDR3 has 18 residues. V shed 0 bases and J 3 bases; nucleotides not matched to a gene: 12. Germline V lookup: CDR1 DFQATT, CDR2 SNEGSKA (reference sequence).

This rearrangement joins TRBV27 to TRBJ1-1; D gene uncertain. Germline values: CDR1 MNHEY, CDR2 SMNVEV (reference sequence). Trimming shortened V by 1 base and J by 2 bases, and 8 bases separated the two germline ends. The CDR3 is made up of 14 amino acids. The CDR3: CASSLFGSNTEAFF. As DNA, the CDR3 is TGTGCCAGCAGTTTATTTGGCAGTAACACTGAAGCTTTCTTT.

This clonotype was found many times. The V gene is TRBV6-5, the J gene TRBJ1-4; the D is unclear. This CDR3 comprises 15 residues. Germline V gene lookup returns CDR1 MNHEY and CDR2 SVGAGI. The V end was cut by 6 bases, the J end by 8 bases, with 19 bases between. The CDR3: CASSDIVVEVEKLFF. For the CDR3, the DNA is TGTGCCAGCAGCGATATAGTAGTAGAAGTGGAAAAACTGTTTTTT.

The sample holds many counts of this clonotype. The genes are TRBV7-6 and TRBJ2-2, with 13 nucleotides matching TRBD2. The V gene end was trimmed by 5 bases and the J gene end by 5 bases; junction bases not matched to a gene: 5. CDR1 SGHVS and CDR2 FNYEAQ come from the germline V gene. The CDR3 extends over 16 amino acids. The CDR3 loop reads CASSTPTSGGTGELFF. The CDR3, as DNA: TGTGCCAGCAGCACCCCGACTAGCGGGGGGACCGGGGAGCTGTTTTTT.

This clonotype has just a few counts. The rearrangement links TRBV27 to TRBJ1-1, with 8 bases lining up with TRBD1. J gave up 5 bases and V 3 bases, and 5 bases lay outside the gene matches. CDR1 and CDR2 from the germline V gene are MNHEY and SMNVEV (reference sequence). The CDR3 length is 14 residues. The CDR3 loop is CASSFLTGETEAFF. DNA for the CDR3: TGTGCCAGCAGTTTCCTGACAGGGGAAACTGAAGCTTTCTTT.

A few counts support this clonotype. The genes are TRBV19 and TRBJ2-1; unclear D gene. V was shortened by 3 bases and J by 6 bases, with 9 bases between the two germline ends. The germline CDR1 and CDR2 sequences are LNHDA and SQIVND (reference sequence). The CDR3 length is 13 residues. CDR3 nucleotides: TGTGCCAGTAGTATTCAGGCTGGCAATGAGCAGTTCTTC. Translated: CASSIQAGNEQFF.